This TCR beta chain was identified during a study of cytomegalovirus exposure and HLA in healthy donors. J lost 5 bases, V lost 0 bases, and 4 bases had no gene match. The CDR3 has 14 residues. CDR1 is SGHRS and CDR2 is YFSETQ in the germline V gene. 13 Jbeta primers and 60 Vbeta primers were used for the PCR. Assay used: immunoSEQ multiplex PCR; TCRdb lists only in-frame clones, some missing. Here the sample spans under 120,000 clones, approximately 70% being singletons. Study outcomes and limitations: An analysis done earlier found most TCR beta V segments productive about 87% or about 30% of the time. It was reported that the classifier diagnosed cytomegalovirus status with high specificity and sensitivity in both the original and validation cohorts. Researchers reported in a later analysis that a missense DCLRE1C variant was tied to TCR beta V- and J-gene trimming.

This clone was seen more than once but under ten times. Its antigen is not known. The chain couples TRBV5-1 to TRBJ1-2, with 7 bases aligning to TRBD1. Sequencing used PBMCs. This receptor was obtained from a man younger than 45 in good health and CMV-seropositive. CDR3 region: CASSLGAGGYGYTF. The CDR3 DNA sequence: TGCGCCAGCAGCTTGGGAGCAGGGGGGTATGGCTACACCTTC.